The 27 T cell receptor beta chains in this list originate from one sample, sequenced in a study of molecular identifiers for immune sequencing clone quantification. Each CDR3 protein is one row after TCRdb ran MiXCR on the PCR reads. The sample holds over 300,000 distinct CDR3 sequences; under 25% are singletons and the top ten take approximately 0.74%. Source material: naive CD8+ T cells from blood, with Jurkat cell RNA spiked in. Specified subset: FACS-sorted CD8+CD4-CCR7+CD45RA+ naive T cells. The source is a human donor in good health. Some libraries in this study had Jurkat cell RNA spiked in.

In this sample, this clonotype turned up many times. CDR3 protein: CASRTGTSGYPQTQYF. CDR3 bases: TGTGCCAGCAGGACCGGGACTAGCGGTTACCCGCAGACCCAGTACTTC. The chain employs TRBV12-3 or TRBV12-4 and TRBJ2-5; 11 bases match TRBD2. The V gene end was trimmed by 6 bases and the J gene end by 6 bases; junction bases not matched to a gene: 12. The CDR3 loop spans 16 amino acids.

This clonotype was detected only a few times. The rearrangement joins TRBV27 to TRBJ2-7; no clear D. This CDR3 has 13 amino acids. The germline V gene has CDR1 MNHEY and CDR2 SMNVEV (reference sequence). Trimming shortened V by 2 bases and J by 5 bases, and 10 bases separated the two germline ends. CDR3 coding DNA: TGTGCCAGCAGTTTAAACTCCGCCGACGAGCAGTACTTC. Encoded protein: CASSLNSADEQYF.

Of note for this clonotype: One junction end disagrees with the germline gene, perhaps due to a read error. This chain joins TRBV20-1 and TRBJ2-7; D is possibly TRBD1 (6 bases). The CDR3 spans 13 residues. From germline, CDR1 is DFQATT and CDR2 SNEGSKA (reference sequence). DNA of the CDR3: TGCAGTGCTAGGTTAGGGGGATTCGACGAGCGGTACTTC. It yields the protein CSARLGGFDERYF.

This sequence joins TRBV20-1 and TRBJ2-7; TRBD1 matches at 8 bases. The CDR3 covers 15 residues. Germline V gene data show CDR1 as DFQATT and CDR2 as SNEGSKA (reference sequence). V shed 0 bases, J shed 3 bases, and the junction held 7 bases outside the gene matches. CDR3 protein: CSARERTGTFYEQYF. In nucleotides, the CDR3 is TGCAGTGCTAGAGAACGGACAGGGACCTTCTACGAGCAGTACTTC.

This clonotype was recorded a few times. The V call is TRBV19, the J call TRBJ2-7; 10 nucleotides agree with TRBD1. The CDR3 consists of 13 residues. The J segment lost 6 bases and the V segment lost 4 bases, leaving 3 bases of the junction unmatched. Germline V gives CDR1 LNHDA, CDR2 SQIVND (reference sequence). The CDR3 is CASSTGQGGEQYF. As DNA, the CDR3 is TGTGCCAGTAGTACCGGACAGGGGGGCGAGCAGTACTTC.

About this clonotype itself: A much larger clone differs by one base, so this may be a read error. The missing conserved phenylalanine or tryptophan at the end of this CDR3 makes a read error likely. The DNA is left out, because the CDR3 cannot be placed on it with certainty; the CDR3 is given as TCRdb lists it. This chain links TRBV28 with TRBJ1-5; TRBD1 reflects the table's D call only, with no check against the DNA. Germline V gene lookup returns CDR1 MDHEN and CDR2 SYDVKM. The CDR3 length is 12 residues, termini included. This CDR3 reads CASSLFGRDKHY.

Concerning this clonotype: The junction departs from germline at one end; a sequencing error may be responsible. The chain carries TRBV9 and TRBJ2-7; TRBD2 matches 11 bases. Per the germline V gene, CDR1 is SGDLS and CDR2 is YYNGEE. The length of the CDR3 is 16 residues. The CDR3 spells CASSVGVAGGSCEQYF. The CDR3 DNA is TGTGCCAGCAGCGTAGGGGTAGCGGGAGGGTCCTGCGAGCAGTACTTC.

The count of this clonotype is one. One base away lies a much larger clone, so this may be a sequencing read error. This chain links TRBV7-6 with TRBJ1-1, with 8 bases identical to TRBD1. The CDR3 runs 14 residues. The junction had 6 bases not matched to a gene; V was cut back by 4 bases and J by 5 bases. Germline values: CDR1 SGHVS, CDR2 FNYEAQ. The CDR3 sequence: CASSSVTGETEAFF. The CDR3, as DNA: TGTGCCAGCAGCTCCGTGACAGGGGAAACTGAAGCTTTCTTT.

This clonotype was seen only once. A read error may be the cause here, since a much bigger clone is one base away. The genes are TRBV29-1 and TRBJ2-3; TRBD2 aligns across 10 bases. Germline loops: CDR1 SQVTM, CDR2 ANQGSEA. V was pared by 6 bases and J by 8 bases, with 5 bases of the junction left unmatched. This CDR3 spans 12 amino acids. DNA of the CDR3: TGCAGCGTACTAGCGGGAAGGGGTACGCAGTATTTT. Encoded protein: CSVLAGRGTQYF.

This clonotype turned up a few times. The chain is built from TRBV6-5 and TRBJ2-2; D is possibly TRBD2 (5 bases). CDR1 is MNHEY, CDR2 SVGAGI, per germline. The CDR3 has 15 residues. Between the trimmed V and J ends, which lost 6 bases and 3 bases, there was a span of 14 bases. The CDR3: CASSLAGWDTGELFF. The CDR3 DNA reads TGTGCCAGCAGCCTAGCTGGGTGGGACACCGGGGAGCTGTTTTTT.

In this sample, this clonotype turned up many times. This chain uses TRBV6-2 or TRBV6-3 with TRBJ1-2, with D hard to call. V was cut by 8 bases and J by 3 bases, with 7 bases left in between. The germline V gene encodes CDR1 MNHEY and CDR2 SVGEGT. The CDR3 runs to 11 residues. For the CDR3, the DNA is TGTGCCAGCGGTGACTACTATGGCTACACCTTC. Protein: CASGDYYGYTF.

The genes are TRBV28 and TRBJ2-3, with D perhaps TRBD1 or TRBD2 (5 bases each). The CDR3 loop spans 10 amino acids. Per germline, CDR1 MDHEN and CDR2 SYDVKM. The ends were cut back, 11 bases at V and 7 bases at J, with 10 bases in the middle. CDR3 sequence (DNA): TGTGCCCTTGGGGGAAATACGCAGTATTTT. Residues: CALGGNTQYF.

The rearrangement uses TRBV27 and TRBJ1-5; D is perhaps TRBD1 (5 bases). The CDR3 length is 16 residues. Germline V gene data show CDR1 as MNHEY and CDR2 as SMNVEV (reference sequence). Deletions cut 5 bases from V and 6 bases from J, with 20 bases between. The CDR3 here is CASSPIPGPGTQPQHF. The CDR3 coding sequence is TGTGCCAGCAGTCCCATACCGGGGCCGGGAACTCAGCCCCAGCATTTT.

V is TRBV6-6 and J is TRBJ2-1; no firm D call. This CDR3 region has 13 residues. V lost 0 bases, J lost 10 bases, and 10 bases lay in between. The germline gives CDR1 MNHNY, CDR2 SVGAGI (reference sequence). The CDR3, as DNA: TGTGCCAGCAGTTACTCTTGGGGATGGGAGCAGTTCTTC. Its protein is CASSYSWGWEQFF.

There are many counts of this clonotype. V gene TRBV7-9 combines with J gene TRBJ2-7; no clear D gene. Trimming took 5 bases from V and 3 from J, leaving 11 bases between them. This CDR3 spans 13 amino acids. CDR1 and CDR2 from the germline V gene are SEHNR and FQNEAQ (reference sequence). The DNA of the CDR3 is TGTGCCAGCAGCGACGGACCGAGCTACGAGCAGTACTTC. Its protein is CASSDGPSYEQYF.

There are a few counts of this clonotype. The genes are TRBV7-6 and TRBJ1-5; perhaps TRBD1 as D (6 bases). Trimming removed 5 bases at V and 0 bases at J, with 20 bases between. This CDR3 is built from 18 residues. Germline V CDR1 and CDR2: SGHVS, FNYEAQ. CDR3 coding DNA: TGTGCCAGCAGCCCCTCGGGGGCGAATAGGGATAGCAATCAGCCCCAGCATTTT. This gives the protein CASSPSGANRDSNQPQHF.

As for this clonotype: One end of the junction is discordant with germline, which a read error may explain. The CDR3 coding sequence is TGTGCCAGCAGCCAAGGGGGACAGGGTAATGAAACACTGTTTTTT. Protein: CASSQGGQGNETLFF. V usage is TRBV13 and J usage is TRBJ1-4; 9 bases line up with TRBD1. The CDR3 sequence is 15 residues long. Germline CDR1 and CDR2: PRHDT and FYEKMQ (reference sequence).

The V gene is TRBV18, the J gene TRBJ2-3; 9 positions match TRBD1. The CDR3 covers 16 residues. CDR1 and CDR2 (germline): KGHSH, LQKENI. With V trimmed by 3 bases and J by 1 base, 5 bases remained unmatched. This CDR3 is CASSPATGGGTDTQYF. CDR3 in DNA: TGTGCCAGCTCACCCGCCACAGGGGGCGGCACAGATACGCAGTATTTT. Combining the CDR3 with reference TRBV18 and TRBJ2-3 gives the whole variable domain NAGVMQNPRHLVRRRGQEARLRCSPMKGHSHVYWYRQLPEEGLKFMVYLQKENIIDESGMPKERFSAEFPKEGPSILRIQQVVRGDSAAYFCASSPATGGGTDTQYFGPGTRLTVL.

In DNA, the CDR3 is TGCAGTGCTTCCCAACAGGGACAGGGGTTCGTCGAGACCCAGTACTTC. Translation: CSASQQGQGFVETQYF. The chain couples TRBV20-1 to TRBJ2-5, with 10 positions matching TRBD1. The CDR3 length is 16 residues. Germline CDR1 is DFQATT and CDR2 is SNEGSKA (reference sequence). J gave up 5 bases and V 5 bases, and 14 bases lay outside the gene matches.

As for this clonotype: This may arise from a read error, as a much more abundant clone is one base away. The rearrangement uses TRBV5-1 and TRBJ1-5; TRBD1 matches 12 bases. J lost 6 bases, V lost 4 bases, and 8 bases had no gene match. In germline, CDR1 is SGHRS, CDR2 YFSETQ. This CDR3 region has 16 residues. DNA of the CDR3: TGCGCCAGCAGCATCCGGGACAGGGGGCGCAGTCAGCCCCAGCATTTT. Translation gives CASSIRDRGRSQPQHF. Full variable domain (missing parts from reference TRBV5-1 and TRBJ1-5): KAGVTQTPRYLIKTRGQQVTLSCSPISGHRSVSWYQQTPGQGLQFLFEYFSETQRNKGNFPGRFSGRQFSNSRSEMNVSTLELGDSALYLCASSIRDRGRSQPQHFGDGTRLSIL.

This clonotype was picked up a small number of times. The V and J genes are TRBV20-1 and TRBJ2-2; D perhaps matches TRBD1 (5 bases). V lost 0 bases and J lost 6, with 8 bases in between. The germline gives CDR1 DFQATT, CDR2 SNEGSKA (reference sequence). The CDR3 runs to 13 residues. The CDR3 DNA reads TGCAGTGCTAGAGAGCAGGGTCCCGGGGAGCTGTTTTTT. It encodes CSAREQGPGELFF.

A few counts support this clonotype. This sequence joins TRBV30 and TRBJ1-1; D is perhaps TRBD1 (5 bases). V lost 0 bases, J lost 0 bases, and 8 bases lay in between. The CDR3 has 14 amino acids. Per germline, CDR1 GTSNPN and CDR2 SVGIG (reference sequence). The CDR3, as DNA: TGTGCCTGGAGTGTGGCAGGGCTGAACACTGAAGCTTTCTTT. It codes for CAWSVAGLNTEAFF.

The DNA for the CDR3 is TGTGCCAGCAGCTTAGAAGCTAGGCCGCGCGAGCAGTACTTC. This codes for CASSLEARPREQYF. The rearrangement joins TRBV11-2 to TRBJ2-7, with unresolved D. The CDR3 consists of 14 residues. Germline V gives CDR1 SGHAT, CDR2 FQNNGV. V was shortened by 0 bases and J by 6 bases, with 12 bases between the two germline ends.

This clonotype was seen repeatedly, ten times or more. The chain is built from TRBV12-3 or TRBV12-4 and TRBJ1-1; D is unresolved. The CDR3 loop spans 12 amino acids. V was pared by 3 bases and J by 5 bases, with 7 bases between. The CDR3 loop reads CASSFYGTEAFF. The CDR3 bases are TGTGCCAGCAGTTTCTACGGGACTGAAGCTTTCTTT.

This clonotype was recorded at least ten times. The chain combines TRBV7-9 with TRBJ2-4; the match to TRBD1 covers 7 bases. The CDR3 consists of 16 residues. Unmatched junction bases numbered 8, after V lost 6 bases and J lost 0 bases. Germline values: CDR1 SEHNR, CDR2 FQNEAQ (reference sequence). This CDR3 reads CASSTGQATAKNIQYF. CDR3 in DNA: TGTGCCAGCAGTACCGGACAGGCGACAGCCAAAAACATTCAGTACTTC.

This clonotype was found many times. This chain uses TRBV28 with TRBJ1-6; D uncertain. CDR3 size: 13 residues. Trimming took 3 bases from V and 9 from J, leaving 9 bases between them. CDR1 MDHEN and CDR2 SYDVKM come from the germline V gene. CDR3 sequence reads: CASSFRLGSPLHF. In DNA form, the CDR3 reads TGTGCCAGCAGTTTCCGGCTGGGTTCACCCCTCCACTTT.

This clonotype showed up many times. The rearrangement links TRBV7-9 to TRBJ1-5; D is possibly TRBD1 (5 bases). This CDR3 is 18 amino acids long. Trimming took 1 base from V and 1 from J, leaving 17 bases between them. CDR1 SEHNR and CDR2 FQNEAQ come from the germline V gene (reference sequence). The CDR3 sequence is CASSLDDTGRLSNQPQHF. CDR3 DNA: TGTGCCAGCAGCTTAGACGATACAGGCAGACTGAGCAATCAGCCCCAGCATTTT.